One sample yielded the 5 T cell receptor beta chains listed below, sequenced in a study of tumor-infiltrating lymphocytes in oesophageal squamous cell carcinoma. TCRdb independently ran MiXCR on the PCR reads; one entry per CDR3 protein. The data contain approximately 18,000 distinct CDR3 sequences, 35% to 45% of them singletons. The sequenced material came from normal esophageal tissue next to the tumor. Source of these receptors: a female donor with esophageal squamous cell carcinoma.

A note on this clonotype: This may stem from a read error, because a much larger clone lies one nucleotide away. This chain uses TRBV28 with TRBJ2-1, with D possibly TRBD2 on 5 matching bases. Germline V gives CDR1 MDHEN, CDR2 SYDVKM. The CDR3 extends over 13 amino acids. Trimming removed 6 bases at V and 10 bases at J, with 16 bases between. Here the CDR3 reads CASSPSGPREQFF. The DNA for the CDR3 is TGTGCCAGCAGCCCCAGCGGCCCTCGGGAGCAGTTCTTC.

This clonotype was detected ten times or more. The chain combines TRBV27 with TRBJ2-1, with 9 nucleotides matching TRBD2. Trimming removed 2 bases from V and 6 bases from J; junction bases left unmatched: 2. CDR1 is MNHEY and CDR2 is SMNVEV in the germline V gene (reference sequence). The CDR3 spans 14 residues. The CDR3 DNA reads as TGTGCCAGCAGTTTAGCTAGCGGGATCAATGAGCAGTTCTTC. This sequence encodes CASSLASGINEQFF.

The chain recombines TRBV10-3 with TRBJ1-2; D unclear. Germline V gives CDR1 ENHRY, CDR2 SYGVKD. Deletions cut 2 bases from V and 1 base from J, with 5 bases between. This CDR3 is built from 13 residues. The CDR3 spells CAISEGINYGYTF. DNA of the CDR3: TGTGCCATCAGTGAGGGCATTAACTATGGCTACACCTTC.

The rearrangement links TRBV12-3 or TRBV12-4 to TRBJ2-5; 10 nucleotides line up with TRBD2. The J call may be mistaken, given a closer DNA end match to TRBJ2-7. This CDR3 spans 14 amino acids. The DNA for the CDR3 is TGTGCCAGCAGGCGTAACCTAGCGGGAGACGAGCAGTACTTC. Translation: CASRRNLAGDEQYF.

In its sample, this clonotype is large. The chain is built from TRBV7-2 and TRBJ2-1; a possible D gene is TRBD2 (5 bases). Trimming pared 2 bases from V and 8 bases from J, leaving 16 bases between. Germline CDR1 and CDR2: SGHTA and FQGNSA. There are 15 residues in the CDR3. CDR3 sequence reads: CASSLSLERRHEQFF. Written as DNA, the CDR3 is TGTGCCAGCAGCTTATCACTAGAGCGGCGGCATGAGCAGTTCTTC.